The clone carrying this T cell receptor beta chain has a handful of counts. The sample belongs to a study of regulatory T cells in long-lasting Graves disease. Construction of TCR beta libraries relied on iRepertoire HTBI primers and on Arm-PCR targeting CDR3 regions. One entry per CDR3 protein results from TCRdb running MiXCR on the multiplex PCR reads. The table lists hundreds of thousands of distinct CDR3 sequences, 20% of them singletons. The CDR3 runs to 13 residues. The germline V and J ends were trimmed by 5 bases and 4 bases, with 12 bases remaining between them. Germline values: CDR1 MNHNS, CDR2 SASEGT. Time point defined: persistent/refractory GD, antithyroid drugs over 5 years with positive TRAb. With RNA extracted from PBMCs as input, the TCR library was made.

The V gene is TRBV6-1, the J gene TRBJ2-7, with D possibly being TRBD1 (6 bases). The clonotype originates from a female donor with Graves disease. This sample comprised peripheral blood mononuclear cells (PBMCs), obtained when the disease was refractory, from a patient treated with antithyroid drugs. The CDR3 bases are TGTGCCAGCAGTCGGTTACAGGGTTACGAGCAGTACTTC. Encoded protein: CASSRLQGYEQYF.